This TCR beta chain was sequenced for a study of neurological immune-mediated disorders. Broader study findings: Levels of TCR clonal expansion peaked in HTLV-1-associated myelopathy and reached their lowest in multiple sclerosis, under those of healthy controls. Private repertoires in all groups were suggested by the finding that expanded clones across subjects shared no CDR3 amino acid sequences.

Time point of the sample: technical triplicate 1. Source material was 2 million unsorted PBMCs, stored at -80 °C in RNAlater. With 10-nucleotide random UMIs included, cDNA was synthesized by 5'RACE. Each CDR3 protein is one row after TCRdb ran MiXCR on the 5' RACE reads. The sample includes about 38,000 distinct CDR3 sequences, more than 9.5% of them seen just once. This clonotype occurred many times. Its antigen is as yet unknown. The ends lost 4 bases at V and 2 bases at J; junction bases unmatched: 7. The CDR3 contains 15 residues. The germline gives CDR1 SGHNT, CDR2 YYREEE (reference sequence). This rearrangement joins TRBV5-4 to TRBJ2-7, with 9 bases lining up with TRBD1. The sequence derives from a man aged 55 to 70 with HTLV-1-associated myelopathy (HAM/TSP). The source material was PBMCs. The DNA for the CDR3 is TGTGCCAGCAGCCCCGCCGGACAGGGGACCTACGAGCAGTACTTC. Its protein product is CASSPAGQGTYEQYF. Full variable domain (remainder filled in from reference TRBV5-4 and TRBJ2-7): ETGVTQSPTHLIKTRGQQVTLRCSSQSGHNTVSWYQQALGQGPQFIFQYYREEENGRGNFPPRFSGLQFPNYSSELNVNALELDDSALYLCASSPAGQGTYEQYFGPGTRLTVT.